The 18 T cell receptor beta chains below were found in one sample sequenced in a study of PD-1 blockade in classical Hodgkin lymphoma (dated by TCRdb to about 2020). The meaning of the sample's time point label: cycle 1 day 1 (C1D1), immediately before nivolumab initiation. Every trial patient had relapsed after autologous stem cell transplantation, and cohorts A, B and C differed in prior brentuximab vedotin exposure. The library was built by means of the immunoSEQ multiplex PCR assay. TCRdb holds this immuneACCESS table with in-frame rearrangements only. Some clones are missing; in checked studies, unresolved V genes explain under half, and the rest has no known cause. This sample has fewer than 90,000 clones in its table, and approximately 94% of those were observed once. Around 8.5% of the sample is held by the ten biggest clonotypes. Sequences were derived from peripheral blood mononuclear cells (PBMCs), sampled at baseline. These receptor sequences come from a human donor with classical Hodgkin lymphoma.

V is TRBV5-1 and J is TRBJ2-1; D could derive from TRBD1 or TRBD2 (5 bases each). Between the trimmed V and J ends, which lost 3 bases and 3 bases, there was a span of 10 bases. The CDR3 covers 14 residues. The V gene's germline CDR1 is SGHRS and CDR2 YFSETQ. The CDR3: CASSSGPNYNEQFF. The CDR3 DNA reads as TGCGCCAGCAGCTCGGGACCCAACTACAATGAGCAGTTCTTC.

J is TRBJ2-1 and V is TRBV7-3, with TRBD2 identical over 8 bases. Unmatched junction bases numbered 4, after V lost 4 bases and J lost 2 bases. The CDR3 contains 15 residues. Germline assignment: CDR1 SGHTA and CDR2 FQGTGA. The CDR3 region is CASSSGREAYNEQFF. The CDR3 DNA reads TGTGCCAGCAGCTCGGGGCGGGAGGCCTACAATGAGCAGTTCTTC.

The V gene is TRBV27, the J gene TRBJ2-1; TRBD2 matches at 9 bases. The CDR3 sequence is 16 residues long. The ends lost 6 bases at V and 9 bases at J; junction bases unmatched: 15. Germline V gene sequence: CDR1 MNHEY, CDR2 SMNVEV (reference sequence). The CDR3, as DNA: TGTGCCAGCAGATCTCTCGGGCTAGCGGGACCCAGTGAGCAGTTCTTC. Residues: CASRSLGLAGPSEQFF.

This chain links TRBV4-3 with TRBJ2-2; a weak D match, TRBD1 (6 bases). Trimming took 4 bases from V and 5 from J, leaving 11 bases between them. The length of the CDR3 is 14 residues. Germline V gene data show CDR1 as LGHNA and CDR2 as YSLEER. The CDR3, as DNA: TGCGCCAGCAGCCCATGGACAGTTACCGGGGAGCTGTTTTTT. Translation: CASSPWTVTGELFF.

V and J are TRBV21-1 and TRBJ2-3; the tabulated D call, TRBD2, remains unverified against the DNA. TRBV21-1 is annotated as a pseudogene. This CDR3 spans 15 amino acids. CDR3 sequence reads: CASERLAGKSDTQYF. CDR3 bases: TGTGCCAGCGAAAGACTAGCGGGGAAGTCAGATACGCAGTATTTT.

This rearrangement joins TRBV28 to TRBJ2-3; 10 nucleotides align to TRBD2. Trimming took 4 bases from V and 2 from J; bases not matched to a gene: 12. From germline, CDR1 is MDHEN and CDR2 SYDVKM. The CDR3 length is 18 residues. The CDR3 reads CASSSPVSLAGDTDTQYF. The CDR3 DNA sequence: TGTGCCAGCAGTTCCCCCGTTTCCCTAGCGGGGGACACAGATACGCAGTATTTT.

There are a few counts of this clone. The J gene is TRBJ2-1, the V gene TRBV27; D may be TRBD2 (6 bases). Between the trimmed V and J ends, which lost 7 bases and 1 base, there was a span of 17 bases. CDR1 and CDR2 from the germline V gene are MNHEY and SMNVEV (reference sequence). This CDR3 comprises 16 residues. CDR3 coding DNA: TGTGCCAGCACCCCGCGGGGCGGGCCTTCCTACAATGAGCAGTTCTTC. This gives the protein CASTPRGGPSYNEQFF.

This chain connects TRBV4-1 to TRBJ2-5; the D gene is possibly TRBD1 (6 bases). Germline assignment: CDR1 MGHRA and CDR2 YSYEKL. CDR3 size: 15 residues. The ends were cut back, 1 base at V and 5 bases at J, with 14 bases in the middle. This CDR3 reads CASSQVLDRWETQYF. The CDR3 coding sequence is TGCGCCAGCAGCCAAGTACTGGACAGATGGGAGACCCAGTACTTC.

This rearrangement joins TRBV5-1 to TRBJ2-3; no definite D call. The CDR3 loop spans 14 amino acids. V was pared by 5 bases and J by 2 bases, with 12 bases between. Germline lookup yields CDR1 SGHRS and CDR2 YFSETQ. DNA for the CDR3: TGCGCCAGCAGGACCAACGGAAACACAGATACGCAGTATTTT. The encoded protein is CASRTNGNTDTQYF. The variable domain in full, completed from reference TRBV5-1 and TRBJ2-3, reads KAGVTQTPRYLIKTRGQQVTLSCSPISGHRSVSWYQQTPGQGLQFLFEYFSETQRNKGNFPGRFSGRQFSNSRSEMNVSTLELGDSALYLCASRTNGNTDTQYFGPGTRLTVL.

The genes are TRBV7-7 and TRBJ2-5; D may be TRBD1 or TRBD2 (5 bases each). The ends were cut back, 6 bases at V and 2 bases at J, with 13 bases in the middle. The CDR3 sequence is 14 residues long. The germline gives CDR1 SSHAT, CDR2 FNYEAQ (reference sequence). This CDR3 reads CASRILGPQETQYF. The DNA of the CDR3 is TGTGCCAGCAGAATACTGGGACCGCAAGAGACCCAGTACTTC.

The V call is TRBV14, the J call TRBJ2-4; 13 bases map to TRBD2. Germline assignment: CDR1 SGHDN and CDR2 FVKESK. The CDR3 covers 18 residues. V trimming: 6 bases; J trimming: 9 bases; junction bases outside the gene matches: 17. The CDR3, as DNA: TGTGCCAGCAGTTGGGGACTAGCGGGGCCCATCGAACCGGGCATTCAGTACTTC. Its protein product is CASSWGLAGPIEPGIQYF.

The chain joins TRBV5-1 to TRBJ1-2, with 9 bases identical to TRBD1. Germline lookup yields CDR1 SGHRS and CDR2 YFSETQ. The junction had 14 bases not matched to a gene; V was cut back by 0 bases and J by 5 bases. The CDR3 consists of 18 residues. The CDR3 DNA follows: TGCGCCAGCAGCTTGGAAGGGTTTTTAGGGACAGGGATTTATGGCTACACCTTC. This codes for CASSLEGFLGTGIYGYTF.

The chain recombines TRBV29-1 with TRBJ2-2; tentatively, D is TRBD1 (5 bases). Germline CDR1 and CDR2: SQVTM and ANQGSEA. The CDR3 runs 13 residues. V lost 4 bases and J lost 1, with 7 bases in between. The CDR3 protein is CSVVGVNTGELFF. The DNA for the CDR3 is TGCAGCGTTGTAGGGGTGAACACCGGGGAGCTGTTTTTT.

The rearrangement joins TRBV7-7 to TRBJ2-5; no firm D call. Germline assignment: CDR1 SSHAT and CDR2 FNYEAQ (reference sequence). The CDR3 is made up of 14 amino acids. V lost 3 bases and J 2 bases, leaving 10 bases between the germline ends. CDR3 nucleotides: TGTGCCAGCAGCTTCGGGCTAAATCAAGAGACCCAGTACTTC. This sequence encodes CASSFGLNQETQYF.

A single count supports this clone. This chain connects TRBV7-8 to TRBJ1-6, with unresolved D. Trimming cost V 1 base and J 9 bases, with 19 bases left between them. This CDR3 region has 17 residues. Per the germline V gene, CDR1 is SGHVS and CDR2 is FQNEAQ. The CDR3 bases are TGTGCCAGCAGCTTAGAGGTCCGGTTGGGAATTCGTTCACCCCTCCACTTT. Translation: CASSLEVRLGIRSPLHF.

V usage is TRBV7-3 and J usage is TRBJ1-1; 11 bases match TRBD1. The CDR3 totals 17 residues. Germline loops: CDR1 SGHTA, CDR2 FQGTGA. V was pared by 1 base and J by 5 bases, with 9 bases of the junction left unmatched. CDR3 nucleotide sequence: TGTGCCAGCAGCTTAAAAGAGTTGGGACAGGGGGAAACTGAAGCTTTCTTT. It encodes CASSLKELGQGETEAFF.

This sequence joins TRBV5-4 and TRBJ2-7; 7 bases agree with TRBD2. Unmatched junction bases numbered 19, after V lost 1 base and J lost 9 bases. Germline V lookup: CDR1 SGHNT, CDR2 YYREEE (reference sequence). The CDR3 is 17 amino acids. The CDR3 reads CASSLTPSGATYEWQYF. Written as DNA, the CDR3 is TGTGCCAGCAGCTTGACCCCTAGCGGAGCGACCTACGAATGGCAGTACTTC.

The genes are TRBV10-3 and TRBJ1-5; D is perhaps TRBD1 (5 bases). Germline CDR1 ENHRY, CDR2 SYGVKD. V shed 2 bases and J shed 7 bases, with 24 bases lying between them. The CDR3 sequence is 18 residues long. The CDR3 bases are TGTGCCATCAGTGAGCGCGACCATGGGTGGGGCGGAGGACAGCCCCAGCATTTT. Translated, it gives CAISERDHGWGGGQPQHF.